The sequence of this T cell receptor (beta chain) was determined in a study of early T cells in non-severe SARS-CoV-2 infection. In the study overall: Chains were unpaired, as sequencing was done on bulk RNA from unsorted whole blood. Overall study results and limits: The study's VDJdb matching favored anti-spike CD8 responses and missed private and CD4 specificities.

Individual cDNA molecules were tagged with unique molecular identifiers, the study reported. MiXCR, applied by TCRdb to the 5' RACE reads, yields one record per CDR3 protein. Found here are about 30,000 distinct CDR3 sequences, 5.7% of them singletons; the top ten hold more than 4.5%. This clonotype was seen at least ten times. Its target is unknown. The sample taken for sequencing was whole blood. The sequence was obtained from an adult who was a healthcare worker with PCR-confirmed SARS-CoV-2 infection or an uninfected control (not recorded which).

DNA of the CDR3: TGTGCCAGCAGTTTAAGGGGAAGACTCCACTTT. This sequence encodes CASSLRGRLHF. This chain joins TRBV12-3 or TRBV12-4 and TRBJ1-6, with D possibly being TRBD1 (5 bases). Trimming pared 2 bases from V and 16 bases from J, leaving 9 bases between. The CDR3 length is 11 residues.